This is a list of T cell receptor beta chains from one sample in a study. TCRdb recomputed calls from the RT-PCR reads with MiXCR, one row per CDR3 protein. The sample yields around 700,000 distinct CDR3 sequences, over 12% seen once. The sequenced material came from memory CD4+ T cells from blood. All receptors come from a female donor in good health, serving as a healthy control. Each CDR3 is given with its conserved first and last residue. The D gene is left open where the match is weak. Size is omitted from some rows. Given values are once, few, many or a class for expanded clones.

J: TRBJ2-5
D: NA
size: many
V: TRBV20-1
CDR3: CSARDDTARETQYF
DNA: TGCAGTGCTAGAGATGATACCGCGCGAGAGACCCAGTACTTC

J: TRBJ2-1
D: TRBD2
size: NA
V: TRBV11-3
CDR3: CASSLDIVGGMRGEQFF
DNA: TGTGCCAGCAGCTTAGATATCGTGGGAGGGATGCGGGGCGAGCAGTTCTTC

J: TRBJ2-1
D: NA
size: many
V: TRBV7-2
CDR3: CASSLVGNEQFF
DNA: TGTGCCAGCAGCCTAGTAGGCAATGAGCAGTTCTTC

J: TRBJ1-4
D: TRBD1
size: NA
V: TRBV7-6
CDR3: CASSLTGPATNEKLFF
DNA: TGTGCCAGCAGCTTGACAGGGCCGGCAACTAATGAAAAACTGTTTTTT

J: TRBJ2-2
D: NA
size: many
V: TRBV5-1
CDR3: CASSFTVPNTGELFF
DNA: TGCGCCAGCAGCTTTACGGTTCCGAACACCGGGGAGCTGTTTTTT

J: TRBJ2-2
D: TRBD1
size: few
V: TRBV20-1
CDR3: CSARGPLTGTATGELFF
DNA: TGCAGTGCTAGGGGACCACTGACAGGGACAGCCACCGGGGAGCTGTTTTTT

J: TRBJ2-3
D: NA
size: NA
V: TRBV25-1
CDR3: CASSEFVVGGAYF
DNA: TGTGCCAGCAGTGAATTCGTAGTTGGCGGTGCTTATTTT

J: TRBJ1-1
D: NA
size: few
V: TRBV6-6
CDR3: CASRLSLNTEAFF
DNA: TGTGCCAGCAGGCTAAGTTTGAACACTGAAGCTTTCTTT

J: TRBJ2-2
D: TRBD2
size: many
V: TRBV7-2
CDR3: CASSRSAGVNTGELFF
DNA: TGTGCCAGCAGCCGGAGTGCGGGAGTTAACACCGGGGAGCTGTTTTTT

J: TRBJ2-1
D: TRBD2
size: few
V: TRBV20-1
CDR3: CSAQKGVSGRANNEQFF
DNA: TGCAGTGCCCAGAAGGGGGTTAGCGGGAGGGCCAACAATGAGCAGTTCTTC

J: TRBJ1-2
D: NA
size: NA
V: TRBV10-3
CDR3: CAITPREEDGYTF
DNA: TGTGCCATCACCCCCCGGGAGGAGGATGGCTACACCTTC

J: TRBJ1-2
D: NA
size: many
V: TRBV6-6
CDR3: CASRILLDSANYGYTF
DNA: TGTGCCAGCAGGATTCTGCTGGACAGCGCTAACTATGGCTACACCTTC

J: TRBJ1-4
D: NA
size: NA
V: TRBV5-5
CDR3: CASSFFRGLDEKLFF
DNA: TGTGCCAGCAGCTTTTTTCGGGGATTGGATGAAAAACTGTTTTTT

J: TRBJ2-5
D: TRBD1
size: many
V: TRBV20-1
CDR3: CSADGAGTGYETQYF
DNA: TGCAGTGCTGATGGAGCCGGGACAGGGTACGAGACCCAGTACTTC

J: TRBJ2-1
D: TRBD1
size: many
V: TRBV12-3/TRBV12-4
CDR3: CASSRDRHYNEQFF
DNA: TGTGCCAGCAGCCGGGACAGGCACTACAATGAGCAGTTCTTC

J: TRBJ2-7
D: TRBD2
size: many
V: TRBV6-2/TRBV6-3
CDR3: CASRPGTSGRFDEQYF
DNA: TGTGCCAGCAGACCAGGGACTAGCGGGAGATTCGACGAGCAGTACTTC

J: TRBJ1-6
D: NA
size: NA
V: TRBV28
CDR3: CASSGGDANSPLHF
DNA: TGTGCCAGCAGTGGGGGGGACGCCAATTCACCCCTCCACTTT

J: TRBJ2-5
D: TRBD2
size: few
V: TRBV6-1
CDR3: CASSEASTSGRGETQYF
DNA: TGTGCCAGCAGTGAAGCGTCGACTAGCGGGAGGGGAGAGACCCAGTACTTC

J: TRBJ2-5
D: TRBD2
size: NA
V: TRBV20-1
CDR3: CSAHHGLAEETQYF
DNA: TGCAGTGCTCATCACGGACTAGCGGAAGAGACCCAGTACTTC

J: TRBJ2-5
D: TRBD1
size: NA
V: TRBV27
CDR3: CASSPYLHSGGLETQYF
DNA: TGTGCCAGCAGTCCTTATCTCCACTCAGGGGGCTTGGAGACCCAGTACTTC

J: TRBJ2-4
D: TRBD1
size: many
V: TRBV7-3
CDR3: CASSSDRGSIQYF
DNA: TGTGCCAGCAGCTCGGACAGGGGGAGCATTCAGTACTTC

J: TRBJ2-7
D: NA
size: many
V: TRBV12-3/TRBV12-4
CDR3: CASSFVRGTREQYF
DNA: TGTGCCAGCAGTTTCGTTAGGGGTACTCGAGAGCAGTACTTC

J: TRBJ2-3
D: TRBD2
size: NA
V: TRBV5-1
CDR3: CASSFTTSPTDTQYF
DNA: TGCGCCAGCAGCTTCACGACTAGCCCCACAGATACGCAGTATTTT

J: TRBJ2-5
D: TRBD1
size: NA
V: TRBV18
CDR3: CASSPPTGGRETQYF
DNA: TGTGCCAGCTCACCACCGACAGGGGGCCGGGAGACCCAGTACTTC

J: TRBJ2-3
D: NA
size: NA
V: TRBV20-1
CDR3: CSAPRNRDTQYF
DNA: TGCAGTGCCCCGCGCAATCGGGATACGCAGTATTTT

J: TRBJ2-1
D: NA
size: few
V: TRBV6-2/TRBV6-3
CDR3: CASSYSTSLGLSYNEQFF
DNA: TGTGCCAGCAGTTACTCGACTTCCCTAGGGCTGTCCTACAATGAGCAGTTCTTC

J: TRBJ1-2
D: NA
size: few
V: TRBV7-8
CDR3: CASSLMEGQSVNYGYTF
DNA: TGTGCCAGCAGCTTAATGGAAGGACAGAGCGTCAACTATGGCTACACCTTC

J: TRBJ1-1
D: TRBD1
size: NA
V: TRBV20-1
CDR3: CSAFPGQGGAEAFF
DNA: TGCAGTGCTTTTCCGGGACAGGGGGGGGCTGAAGCTTTCTTT

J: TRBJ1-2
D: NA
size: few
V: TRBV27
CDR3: CASSLSPYDYGYTF
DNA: TGTGCCAGCAGTTTATCCCCGTACGACTATGGCTACACCTTC

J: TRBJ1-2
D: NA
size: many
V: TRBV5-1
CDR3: CASSPSDFGGYTF
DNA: TGCGCCAGCAGCCCATCAGACTTTGGAGGCTACACCTTC

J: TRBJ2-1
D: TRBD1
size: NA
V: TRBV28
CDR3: CASRTPTGNNEQFF
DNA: TGTGCCAGCAGGACACCGACAGGGAACAATGAGCAGTTCTTC

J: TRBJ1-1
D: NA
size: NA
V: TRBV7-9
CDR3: CASSSGRGGPVDTEAFF
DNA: TGTGCCAGCAGCTCCGGAAGGGGGGGGCCTGTTGACACTGAAGCTTTCTTT

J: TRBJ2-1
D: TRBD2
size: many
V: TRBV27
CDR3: CASSLSAGGTYNEQFF
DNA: TGTGCCAGCAGTTTATCCGCGGGAGGGACCTACAATGAGCAGTTCTTC